The 26 T cell receptor beta chains below come from one sample, sequenced in a study of cytomegalovirus exposure and HLA in healthy donors. Amplification used 60 Vbeta primers and 13 Jbeta primers. Libraries were prepared by immunoSEQ multiplex PCR; TCRdb keeps only in-frame clonotypes and omits some of them. Here the sample spans about 120,000 clones, 75% to 80% being singletons. The sequencing sample was made of PBMCs. All receptors come from a woman in her forties in good health and CMV-seropositive.

This clone was observed a single time. The chain uses TRBV19 and TRBJ2-5; TRBD1 is a possible D gene (6 bases). V gave up 7 bases and J gave up 4 bases, with 16 bases separating them. Germline V gene lookup returns CDR1 LNHDA and CDR2 SQIVND (reference sequence). The CDR3 has 14 amino acids. This CDR3 is CASKRSGAVETQYF. In DNA, the CDR3 is TGTGCCAGTAAGAGGTCAGGGGCGGTAGAGACCCAGTACTTC.

This clone was counted only a few times. The chain has TRBV7-2 and TRBJ2-7; 8 positions match TRBD2. The CDR3 loop spans 13 amino acids. Germline CDR1 and CDR2: SGHTA and FQGNSA. J gave up 5 bases and V 2 bases, and 2 bases lay outside the gene matches. The CDR3 protein is CASSLWTSNEQYF. In DNA, the CDR3 is TGTGCCAGCAGCTTATGGACTAGCAACGAGCAGTACTTC.

The chain employs TRBV19 and TRBJ2-3, with D unclear. V was shortened by 3 bases and J by 0 bases, with 13 bases between the two germline ends. Germline values: CDR1 LNHDA, CDR2 SQIVND (reference sequence). The CDR3 runs 16 residues. The CDR3 loop is CASSIEGGSSTDTQYF. Here the CDR3 DNA reads TGTGCCAGTAGTATTGAAGGCGGTTCTAGCACAGATACGCAGTATTTT.

Only a few counts were recorded for this clone. V usage is TRBV2 and J usage is TRBJ2-7; 9 positions match TRBD1. J gave up 4 bases and V 7 bases, and 11 bases lay outside the gene matches. Germline CDR1 and CDR2: SNHLY and FYNNEI. The CDR3 spans 15 residues. In nucleotides, the CDR3 is TGTGCCAGCAACTTGGAACAGGGGGCGCCTTACGAGCAGTACTTC. Amino acid sequence: CASNLEQGAPYEQYF.

The chain carries TRBV9 and TRBJ2-7; a possible D gene is TRBD1 (6 bases). V was shortened by 3 bases and J by 3 bases, with 10 bases between the two germline ends. CDR1 SGDLS and CDR2 YYNGEE come from the germline V gene. This CDR3 is 13 amino acids long. The CDR3 DNA reads TGTGCCAGCAGCGGCCTACAGGGCTACGAGCAGTACTTC. Its translation is CASSGLQGYEQYF.

V usage is TRBV18 and J usage is TRBJ1-2; tentatively, D is TRBD1 (6 bases). This CDR3 contains 14 residues. V gave up 4 bases and J gave up 0 bases, with 9 bases separating them. CDR1 is KGHSH, CDR2 LQKENI, per germline. CDR3 in DNA: TGTGCCAGCTCACTGCGGACAGCTAACTATGGCTACACCTTC. Translated, it gives CASSLRTANYGYTF. The full variable domain, with the rest looked up from reference TRBV18 and TRBJ1-2, is NAGVMQNPRHLVRRRGQEARLRCSPMKGHSHVYWYRQLPEEGLKFMVYLQKENIIDESGMPKERFSAEFPKEGPSILRIQQVVRGDSAAYFCASSLRTANYGYTFGSGTRLTVV.

The rearrangement uses TRBV30 and TRBJ1-4, with 10 bases identical to TRBD1. The J segment lost 1 base and the V segment lost 5 bases, leaving 4 bases of the junction unmatched. The CDR3 spans 15 residues. CDR1 is GTSNPN and CDR2 is SVGIG in the germline V gene (reference sequence). The CDR3 coding sequence is TGTGCCTGGCTTCGGGACAGGGGAACTAATGAAAAACTGTTTTTT. It yields the protein CAWLRDRGTNEKLFF.

The V gene is TRBV6-1, the J gene TRBJ1-2, with 9 bases fitting TRBD1. The V segment lost 7 bases and the J segment 7 bases; nucleotides outside the gene matches: 7. The CDR3 length is 13 residues. Germline CDR1 is MNHNS and CDR2 is SASEGT. CDR3 nucleotide sequence: TGTGCCAGCAACTACAGGGGGCTGTCTGGCTACACCTTC. Encoded protein: CASNYRGLSGYTF.

The gene calls are TRBV18 and TRBJ2-5, with D possibly matching TRBD2 (5 bases). This CDR3 spans 14 amino acids. Germline CDR1 and CDR2: KGHSH and LQKENI. V was pared by 3 bases and J by 0 bases, with 8 bases between. The CDR3 DNA is TGTGCCAGCTCACCGTCCGGGAACCAAGAGACCCAGTACTTC. This encodes CASSPSGNQETQYF.

This clone appeared once. The CDR3 sequence: CASSGTSGGAGTDTQYF. CDR3 coding DNA: TGTGCCAGTAGTGGGACTAGCGGGGGGGCAGGGACAGATACGCAGTATTTT. The chain is built from TRBV19 and TRBJ2-3, with TRBD2 identical over 16 bases. The junction had 5 bases not matched to a gene; V was cut back by 5 bases and J by 3 bases. CDR1 and CDR2 from the germline V gene are LNHDA and SQIVND (reference sequence). The CDR3 runs to 17 residues.

This clone was picked up a small number of times. CDR3 DNA: TGTGCCAGCAGCCCCCGGGGTCGGTCCTATGGCTACACCTTC. It translates to CASSPRGRSYGYTF. V is TRBV4-2 and J is TRBJ1-2; D is unresolved. Trimming removed 4 bases from V and 4 bases from J, with 13 bases in between. The germline V gene encodes CDR1 LGHNA and CDR2 YNFKEQ. The CDR3 spans 14 residues.

The chain carries TRBV2 and TRBJ1-2, with TRBD1 matching 8 bases. V gave up 11 bases and J gave up 7 bases; unmatched junction bases: 18. The CDR3 has 15 residues. Per germline, CDR1 SNHLY and CDR2 FYNNEI. CDR3 loop: CARSSGQGGSSGYTF. The CDR3 nucleotides read TGTGCCCGCTCCTCTGGACAGGGAGGAAGCTCTGGCTACACCTTC.

The chain links TRBV27 to TRBJ2-1; 7 bases are shared with TRBD1. The CDR3 runs to 16 residues. V lost 5 bases to trimming and J lost 4 bases; unmatched junction nucleotides: 11. From germline, CDR1 is MNHEY and CDR2 SMNVEV (reference sequence). This CDR3 is CASSHTRGIFYNEQFF. In DNA form, the CDR3 reads TGTGCCAGCAGTCACACCAGGGGGATCTTTTACAATGAGCAGTTCTTC.

V gene TRBV19 combines with J gene TRBJ1-5; 12 nucleotides line up with TRBD1. This CDR3 is 17 amino acids long. In germline, CDR1 is LNHDA, CDR2 SQIVND (reference sequence). J lost 1 base, V lost 6 bases, and 7 bases had no gene match. This chain's CDR3 is CASSSGQGAASNQPQHF. The DNA for the CDR3 is TGTGCCAGTAGCTCGGGACAGGGGGCGGCAAGCAATCAGCCCCAGCATTTT.

This clone was counted only a few times. V and J are TRBV2 and TRBJ1-1; TRBD1 agrees at 7 bases. V lost 6 bases to trimming and J lost 1 base; unmatched junction nucleotides: 8. CDR1 and CDR2 from the germline V gene are SNHLY and FYNNEI. This CDR3 comprises 15 residues. CDR3 in DNA: TGTGCCAGCAGGGACAGCTACAGGGGGAACACTGAAGCTTTCTTT. It encodes CASRDSYRGNTEAFF.

This chain connects TRBV2 to TRBJ1-1; D possibly corresponds to TRBD1 (5 bases). This CDR3 has 15 residues. Germline V gene lookup returns CDR1 SNHLY and CDR2 FYNNEI. V lost 6 bases to trimming and J lost 2 bases, with 16 bases between them. The CDR3 DNA reads TGTGCCAGCAGGAAAGACAGTCCCCGAAACACTGAAGCTTTCTTT. Translated: CASRKDSPRNTEAFF.

This sequence joins TRBV7-6 and TRBJ1-1, with TRBD1 identical over 7 bases. Germline V gene data show CDR1 as SGHVS and CDR2 as FNYEAQ. The V and J ends lost 9 bases and 8 bases, in that order; junction bases with no gene match: 18. The CDR3 has 15 amino acids. The CDR3 here is CASTPGKTGRLEAFF. For the CDR3, the DNA is TGTGCCAGTACTCCAGGGAAGACAGGGAGGTTAGAAGCTTTCTTT. Supplemented by reference TRBV7-6 and TRBJ1-1, the full variable domain reads GAGVSQSPRYKVTKRGQDVALRCDPISGHVSLYWYRQALGQGPEFLTYFNYEAQQDKSGLPNDRFSAERPEGSISTLTIQRTEQRDSAMYRCASTPGKTGRLEAFFGQGTRLTVV.

The CDR3: CAISDPGGTEQYF. CDR3 DNA sequence: TGTGCCATCAGTGACCCCGGAGGGACTGAGCAGTACTTC. V gene TRBV10-3 combines with J gene TRBJ2-7; possible D gene TRBD2, 6 bases. In germline, CDR1 is ENHRY, CDR2 SYGVKD. Trimming shortened V by 3 bases and J by 7 bases, and 13 bases separated the two germline ends. The CDR3 has 13 amino acids.

The genes are TRBV18 and TRBJ2-7, with 8 bases fitting TRBD1. Germline V gene data show CDR1 as KGHSH and CDR2 as LQKENI. CDR3 length: 15 amino acids. The junction had 7 bases not matched to a gene; V was cut back by 2 bases and J by 4 bases. CDR3 sequence (DNA): TGTGCCAGCTCACCAACAACAGGGGGGAGGTACGAGCAGTACTTC. Protein product: CASSPTTGGRYEQYF.

This chain joins TRBV18 and TRBJ1-1; TRBD1 matches 8 bases. J gave up 5 bases and V 3 bases, and 5 bases lay outside the gene matches. The CDR3 length is 14 residues. Germline V gives CDR1 KGHSH, CDR2 LQKENI. The CDR3 region is CASSPGQGRTEAFF. CDR3 DNA: TGTGCCAGCTCACCTGGACAGGGTAGAACTGAAGCTTTCTTT.

The J gene is TRBJ1-5, the V gene TRBV6-1; D remains unclear. The CDR3 is 14 residues long. Deletions cut 4 bases from V and 7 bases from J, with 14 bases between. CDR1 and CDR2 (germline): MNHNS, SASEGT. This CDR3 is CASSVDNLGQPQHF. The CDR3 DNA reads TGTGCCAGCAGTGTAGACAACCTTGGGCAGCCCCAGCATTTT.

This rearrangement joins TRBV4-2 to TRBJ2-3; 7 positions match TRBD2. The germline CDR1 and CDR2 sequences are LGHNA and YNFKEQ. The CDR3 is 16 residues long. The V gene end was trimmed by 0 bases and the J gene end by 7 bases; junction bases not matched to a gene: 10. The CDR3 protein is CASSQEWTRVRNTQYF. The CDR3 DNA is TGTGCCAGCAGCCAAGAGTGGACTAGAGTAAGGAATACGCAGTATTTT.

The chain uses TRBV23-1 and TRBJ2-7, with D possibly TRBD2 on 5 matching bases. TRBV23-1 is labeled an ORF, and its function is uncertain. The V and J ends lost 2 bases and 5 bases respectively, with 16 bases between them. CDR3 length: 15 residues. The CDR3 protein is CASSQRKGRGNEQYF. The CDR3 region has the DNA TGCGCCAGCAGTCAAAGGAAGGGTAGAGGGAACGAGCAGTACTTC.

The chain links TRBV19 to TRBJ2-2, with D possibly matching TRBD2 (7 bases). Per germline, CDR1 LNHDA and CDR2 SQIVND (reference sequence). The CDR3 runs 12 residues. Written as DNA, the CDR3 is TGTGCTACATCGGGGGGCAGCGGGGAGCTGTTTTTT. It translates to CATSGGSGELFF.

J is TRBJ1-5 and V is TRBV5-8; D unclear. The CDR3 is 12 residues long. Germline V gene data show CDR1 as SGHTS and CDR2 as YDEGEE. Trimming shortened V by 5 bases and J by 3 bases, and 6 bases separated the two germline ends. The CDR3 nucleotides are TGTGCCAGCAGTCTTCCCAATCAGCCCCAGCATTTT. It specifies CASSLPNQPQHF.

The chain combines TRBV4-1 with TRBJ1-2; TRBD1 matches 7 bases. With 4 bases clipped from V and 0 bases from J, the junction kept 2 bases outside the gene matches. The CDR3 sequence is 14 residues long. The germline V gene has CDR1 MGHRA and CDR2 YSYEKL. This CDR3 is CASSPQGTNYGYTF. In DNA, the CDR3 is TGCGCCAGCAGCCCACAGGGGACTAACTATGGCTACACCTTC.